The 10 T cell receptor beta chains below come from one sample, sequenced in a study of blood T cells in healthy people across ages. With a J-beta primer mix and a sample-barcoded 5' primer, a second PCR ran about 7 to 12 cycles. TCRdb independently ran MiXCR on the 5' RACE reads; one entry per CDR3 protein. The table lists some 880,000 distinct CDR3 sequences, about 37% of them singletons. Sequencing was carried out using blood. These receptors all stem from a young man in good health.

This clonotype was observed a few times. V gene TRBV5-1 combines with J gene TRBJ2-3, with 7 bases lining up with TRBD1. V shed 3 bases, J shed 0 bases, and the junction held 7 bases outside the gene matches. Germline lookup yields CDR1 SGHRS and CDR2 YFSETQ. This CDR3 is 16 amino acids long. CDR3 region: CASSSRTGKSTDTQYF. In DNA, the CDR3 is TGCGCCAGCAGCTCCCGGACAGGAAAAAGCACAGATACGCAGTATTTT.

The V and J genes are TRBV4-1 and TRBJ2-1; 7 positions match TRBD2. The trim removed 3 bases at V and 6 bases at J, leaving 5 bases unmatched. The CDR3 has 14 amino acids. Per germline, CDR1 MGHRA and CDR2 YSYEKL. The CDR3 sequence is CASSHAGEGNEQFF. Written as DNA, the CDR3 is TGCGCCAGCAGCCACGCGGGAGAGGGCAATGAGCAGTTCTTC.

CDR3 protein: CASSNLATGELFF. The CDR3 coding sequence is TGTGCCAGCAGTAACCTAGCCACCGGGGAGCTGTTTTTT. This chain connects TRBV6-5 to TRBJ2-2; TRBD2 is a possible D gene (5 bases). The CDR3 runs to 13 residues. V shed 5 bases and J shed 4 bases, with 8 bases lying between them. The germline gives CDR1 MNHEY, CDR2 SVGAGI.

The rearrangement links TRBV12-3 or TRBV12-4 to TRBJ2-2; D call uncertain. V was cut by 3 bases and J by 1 base, with 9 bases left in between. CDR3 length equals 15 residues. The CDR3 DNA reads TGTGCCAGCAGTTTGAACGGTGGGAACACCGGGGAGCTGTTTTTT. As protein: CASSLNGGNTGELFF.

This clonotype was recorded a few times. V usage is TRBV29-1 and J usage is TRBJ1-4; no definite D call. The CDR3 has 13 residues. V lost 3 bases to trimming and J lost 5 bases, with 10 bases between them. The V gene's germline CDR1 is SQVTM and CDR2 ANQGSEA. The CDR3 loop reads CSVEQGGNEKLFF. The DNA of the CDR3 is TGCAGCGTTGAGCAAGGAGGAAATGAAAAACTGTTTTTT.

In this sample, this clonotype turned up a few times. The chain employs TRBV4-2 and TRBJ2-3, with 9 bases aligning to TRBD2. The CDR3 covers 18 residues. Trimming at V came to 0 bases and at J to 7 bases, leaving 14 bases not matched to a gene. CDR1 is LGHNA, CDR2 YNFKEQ, per germline. CDR3 DNA sequence: TGTGCCAGCAGCCAAGATCGGGCAGGAGCGGGGGGCCGCTATACGCAGTATTTT. Amino acid sequence: CASSQDRAGAGGRYTQYF.

This clonotype was detected a few times. The J gene is TRBJ1-1, the V gene TRBV20-1; 9 nucleotides agree with TRBD1. The CDR3 covers 15 residues. Losses at the gene ends were 2 bases for V and 6 bases for J; bases not matched to a gene: 10. Germline CDR1 DFQATT, CDR2 SNEGSKA (reference sequence). CDR3 loop: CSARQGDRARAEAFF. CDR3 coding DNA: TGCAGTGCTAGACAGGGGGACAGGGCTCGGGCTGAAGCTTTCTTT.

A note on this clonotype: A much larger clone sits a single nucleotide away, making a read error possible. V and J are TRBV7-9 and TRBJ1-6; no clear D gene. The CDR3 has 14 amino acids. Germline lookup yields CDR1 SEHNR and CDR2 FQNEAQ (reference sequence). The CDR3 is CVSSLGRNNSPLHF. CDR3 DNA sequence: TGTGTCAGCAGCTTAGGCCGGAACAATTCACCCCTCCACTTT.

V and J are TRBV12-3 or TRBV12-4 and TRBJ1-2; D may be TRBD1 (5 bases). The CDR3 loop spans 16 amino acids. V shed 7 bases and J shed 5 bases, with 23 bases lying between them. CDR3 sequence reads: CASTPKGPKGGYGYTF. Written as DNA, the CDR3 is TGTGCCAGCACCCCAAAGGGACCCAAAGGAGGGTATGGCTACACCTTC.

This clonotype was detected a few times. The rearrangement joins TRBV2 to TRBJ2-7, with 8 bases lining up with TRBD2. CDR1 and CDR2 from the germline V gene are SNHLY and FYNNEI. Trimming removed 5 bases from V and 0 bases from J; junction bases left unmatched: 12. This CDR3 contains 17 residues. DNA of the CDR3: TGTGCCAGCAGTTTCAATGTCCCCGGGACTAGCTCCTACGAGCAGTACTTC. It is translated as CASSFNVPGTSSYEQYF.